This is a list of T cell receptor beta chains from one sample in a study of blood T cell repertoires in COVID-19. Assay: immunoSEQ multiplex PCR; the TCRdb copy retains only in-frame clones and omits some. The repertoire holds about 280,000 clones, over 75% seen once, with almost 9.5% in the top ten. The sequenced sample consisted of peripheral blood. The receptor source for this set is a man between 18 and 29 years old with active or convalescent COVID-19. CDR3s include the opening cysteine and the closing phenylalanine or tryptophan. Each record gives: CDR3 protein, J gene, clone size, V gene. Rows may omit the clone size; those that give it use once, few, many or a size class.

CASRLAPGLAGEQYF	TRBJ2-7	NA	TRBV27
CASSPLDGTGINYEQFF	TRBJ2-1	NA	TRBV5-1
CASSLGTSLETQYF	TRBJ2-5	NA	TRBV5-1
CASSVGQGLYEQYF	TRBJ2-7	NA	TRBV9
CASSLTDRNTEAFF	TRBJ1-1	NA	TRBV3-1/TRBV3-2
CASSLVGQGNEAFF	TRBJ1-1	NA	TRBV7-9
CASSVAAGERRMDYGYTF	TRBJ1-2	NA	TRBV9
CASSPEGRGNTEAFF	TRBJ1-1	NA	TRBV7-2
CASTDGVEAFF	TRBJ1-1	once	TRBV11-3
CASSGIAGQGKGEQYF	TRBJ2-7	once	TRBV6-1
CASSLGGGGAGNSPLHF	TRBJ1-6	NA	TRBV5-4
CASSLGREEAFF	TRBJ1-1	NA	TRBV5-6
CASSLSWDSPSLAF	TRBJ1-2	NA	TRBV27